Below, 29 T cell receptor beta chains from the same sample are listed, as sequenced in a study of cytomegalovirus exposure and HLA in healthy donors. Some clones are missing from TCRdb's copy, which holds only in-frame ones; the method was immunoSEQ multiplex PCR. The data hold under 250,000 clones, with approximately 87% observed a single time. Sequencing input: PBMCs. The receptors originated from a woman aged 18-29 years in good health and CMV-seronegative.

The chain employs TRBV7-8 and TRBJ1-5; 9 nucleotides match TRBD1. The germline V gene has CDR1 SGHVS and CDR2 FQNEAQ. V lost 1 base, J lost 6 bases, and 7 bases stayed unmatched. CDR3 length: 16 residues. CDR3 bases: TGTGCCAGCAGCTTAGGGGGACAGGGAGGTGCTCAGCCCCAGCATTTT. Its protein is CASSLGGQGGAQPQHF. Full variable domain (outside the CDR3, taken from reference TRBV7-8 and TRBJ1-5): GAGVSQSPRYKVAKRGQDVALRCDPISGHVSLFWYQQALGQGPEFLTYFQNEAQLDKSGLPSDRFFAERPEGSVSTLKIQRTQQEDSAVYLCASSLGGQGGAQPQHFGDGTRLSIL.

The chain couples TRBV30 to TRBJ1-4; 8 bases agree with TRBD1. V lost 1 base, J lost 7 bases, and 5 bases stayed unmatched. The CDR3 contains 14 residues. Per the germline V gene, CDR1 is GTSNPN and CDR2 is SVGIG (reference sequence). The CDR3 DNA is TGTGCCTGGAGTGCTACAGGGGGTTTTGAAAAACTGTTTTTT. Amino acid sequence: CAWSATGGFEKLFF. The full variable domain, in which reference TRBV30 and TRBJ1-4 provide the parts outside the CDR3, is SQTIHQWPATLVQPVGSPLSLECTVEGTSNPNLYWYRQAAGRGLQLLFYSVGIGQISSEVPQNLSASRPQDRQFILSSKKLLLSDSGFYLCAWSATGGFEKLFFGSGTQLSVL.

Only one count was recorded for this clone. The chain couples TRBV28 to TRBJ2-2; D not resolved. The V end was cut by 2 bases, the J end by 2 bases, with 12 bases between. CDR1 is MDHEN and CDR2 is SYDVKM in the germline V gene. The CDR3 extends over 16 amino acids. In DNA form, the CDR3 reads TGTGCCAGCAGTTTACCTTTTACTACCAACACCGGGGAGCTGTTTTTT. Protein sequence: CASSLPFTTNTGELFF. The full variable domain, completed using reference TRBV28 and TRBJ2-2, is DVKVTQSSRYLVKRTGEKVFLECVQDMDHENMFWYRQDPGLGLRLIYFSYDVKMKEKGDIPEGYSVSREKKERFSLILESASTNQTSMYLCASSLPFTTNTGELFFGEGSRLTVL.

The chain is built from TRBV27 and TRBJ1-5; tentative D call: TRBD1 (5 bases). With 5 bases removed from V and 3 bases from J, the gap between germline ends came to 14 bases. CDR1 and CDR2 (germline): MNHEY, SMNVEV (reference sequence). This CDR3 has 15 residues. CDR3 in DNA: TGTGCCAGCAGTCCCTCGACAGTTCTCAATCAGCCCCAGCATTTT. Translated: CASSPSTVLNQPQHF.

The chain couples TRBV7-8 to TRBJ2-1; 9 bases line up with TRBD2. The germline V gene encodes CDR1 SGHVS and CDR2 FQNEAQ. The CDR3 length is 16 residues. V shed 5 bases and J 3 bases; nucleotides not matched to a gene: 8. CDR3 in amino acids: CASSRRGGAGYNEQFF. CDR3 DNA sequence: TGTGCCAGCAGCCGGCGCGGGGGGGCAGGCTACAATGAGCAGTTCTTC.

The chain carries TRBV30 and TRBJ1-2; 10 bases align to TRBD1. CDR1 GTSNPN and CDR2 SVGIG come from the germline V gene (reference sequence). V lost 3 bases to trimming and J lost 8 bases; unmatched junction nucleotides: 12. The CDR3 consists of 15 residues. CDR3 in amino acids: CAWRKPGQGSLGYTF. In DNA, the CDR3 is TGTGCCTGGAGAAAACCGGGACAGGGGTCGTTAGGCTACACCTTC.

This sequence joins TRBV30 and TRBJ1-1, with no clear D. Germline V gives CDR1 GTSNPN, CDR2 SVGIG (reference sequence). The CDR3 is made up of 11 amino acids. V dropped 0 bases and J dropped 11 bases, with 10 bases sitting between them. CDR3 residues: CAWSVLQSAFF. In DNA, the CDR3 is TGTGCCTGGAGTGTACTCCAGTCGGCTTTCTTT. Together with reference TRBV30 and TRBJ1-1, the CDR3 gives the full variable domain: SQTIHQWPATLVQPVGSPLSLECTVEGTSNPNLYWYRQAAGRGLQLLFYSVGIGQISSEVPQNLSASRPQDRQFILSSKKLLLSDSGFYLCAWSVLQSAFFGQGTRLTVV.

The CDR3, as DNA: TGTGCCAGCAGTGAAGCGCTTCGGACAGGGGGGACCCAGTACTTC. Its translation: CASSEALRTGGTQYF. This chain joins TRBV6-1 and TRBJ2-5, with 10 bases identical to TRBD1. Germline V gives CDR1 MNHNS, CDR2 SASEGT. The CDR3 is 15 residues long. The junction had 5 bases not matched to a gene; V was cut back by 0 bases and J by 7 bases.

The gene calls are TRBV28 and TRBJ1-1; D gene uncertain. V was clipped by 5 bases and J by 0 bases, with 10 bases between them. The germline V gene encodes CDR1 MDHEN and CDR2 SYDVKM. This CDR3 has 14 residues. The CDR3 region is CASSAVSVNTEAFF. CDR3 DNA sequence: TGTGCCAGCAGTGCGGTTTCGGTGAACACTGAAGCTTTCTTT.

This clone was seen just once. V is TRBV5-4 and J is TRBJ2-5, with TRBD2 identical over 8 bases. Per germline, CDR1 SGHNT and CDR2 YYREEE (reference sequence). V was pared by 4 bases and J by 5 bases, with 10 bases of the junction left unmatched. The CDR3 is made up of 15 amino acids. CDR3 protein: CASSPNLGGAETQYF. In DNA form, the CDR3 reads TGTGCCAGCAGCCCCAACCTCGGGGGGGCGGAGACCCAGTACTTC.

The V gene is TRBV6-5, the J gene TRBJ1-4, with D perhaps matching TRBD1 (6 bases). Germline CDR1 reads MNHEY; CDR2 reads SVGAGI. The length of the CDR3 is 15 residues. V was cut by 1 base and J by 7 bases, with 13 bases left in between. The CDR3 bases are TGTGCCAGCAGTTACTTTGGGGAGGGGGGTGAAAAACTGTTTTTT. Amino acids: CASSYFGEGGEKLFF.

The CDR3 is CASSEGEGYGYTF. In nucleotides, the CDR3 is TGTGCCAGCAGTGAGGGGGAAGGCTATGGCTACACCTTC. J is TRBJ1-2 and V is TRBV2; weak D call: TRBD1 (5 bases). The V end was cut by 3 bases, the J end by 4 bases, with 9 bases between. CDR1 SNHLY and CDR2 FYNNEI come from the germline V gene. This CDR3 contains 13 residues.

This clone came up many times. The gene calls are TRBV2 and TRBJ1-2; D is unresolved. Trimming shortened V by 6 bases and J by 1 base, and 9 bases separated the two germline ends. The CDR3 covers 13 residues. CDR1 SNHLY and CDR2 FYNNEI come from the germline V gene. The CDR3 spells CASSADVNYGYTF. CDR3 coding DNA: TGTGCCAGCAGCGCGGACGTTAACTATGGCTACACCTTC.

This clone was detected only a few times. The chain carries TRBV18 and TRBJ1-6, with D perhaps matching TRBD1 (5 bases). CDR1 is KGHSH and CDR2 is LQKENI in the germline V gene. The V end was cut by 2 bases, the J end by 6 bases, with 11 bases between. The CDR3 extends over 15 amino acids. This chain's CDR3 is CASSPMAGVNSPLHF. DNA of the CDR3: TGTGCCAGCTCACCAATGGCGGGGGTTAATTCACCCCTCCACTTT.

The CDR3 sequence is CASTSGGGTDTQYF. In DNA, the CDR3 is TGTGCCAGCACCTCAGGGGGCGGCACAGATACGCAGTATTTT. The chain employs TRBV11-1 and TRBJ2-3, with 8 nucleotides matching TRBD1. Germline lookup yields CDR1 SGHAT and CDR2 FQDESV (reference sequence). Trimming took 7 bases from V and 1 from J; bases not matched to a gene: 4. The CDR3 sequence is 14 residues long.

V usage is TRBV20-1 and J usage is TRBJ2-7, with 7 bases matching TRBD2. J was trimmed by 5 bases and V by 3 bases; bases with no gene match: 1. The CDR3 has 11 amino acids. The germline gives CDR1 DFQATT, CDR2 SNEGSKA (reference sequence). The DNA for the CDR3 is TGCAGTGCTAGGGGACTACACGAGCAGTACTTC. This gives the protein CSARGLHEQYF.

The rearrangement joins TRBV27 to TRBJ2-7; TRBD2 agrees at 9 bases. Trimming at V came to 3 bases and at J to 3 bases, leaving 6 bases not matched to a gene. The CDR3 extends over 15 amino acids. Germline V gene data show CDR1 as MNHEY and CDR2 as SMNVEV (reference sequence). In DNA form, the CDR3 reads TGTGCCAGCAGTTTCCTCGGGACTAGCAGCTACGAGCAGTACTTC. Its protein is CASSFLGTSSYEQYF.

The J gene is TRBJ2-1, the V gene TRBV6-5; maybe TRBD2 (6 bases). Trimming shortened V by 6 bases and J by 3 bases, and 12 bases separated the two germline ends. Germline V gene data show CDR1 as MNHEY and CDR2 as SVGAGI. The CDR3 extends over 14 amino acids. The CDR3 region is CASSPGTRYNEQFF. The CDR3, as DNA: TGTGCCAGCAGCCCTGGGACTCGCTACAATGAGCAGTTCTTC.

This sequence joins TRBV6-5 and TRBJ1-5; no clear D gene. Trimming took 4 bases from V and 4 from J, leaving 14 bases between them. The CDR3 length is 15 residues. CDR1 is MNHEY, CDR2 SVGAGI, per germline. CDR3 protein: CASSSHGDGNQPQHF. DNA of the CDR3: TGTGCCAGCAGTTCTCACGGCGACGGGAATCAGCCCCAGCATTTT.

This clone has just one count. The genes are TRBV9 and TRBJ2-1, with 8 positions matching TRBD2. J was trimmed by 4 bases and V by 0 bases; bases with no gene match: 6. The CDR3 has 16 residues. From germline, CDR1 is SGDLS and CDR2 YYNGEE. CDR3 residues: CASSVAGGPSYNEQFF. The CDR3 DNA sequence: TGTGCCAGCAGCGTAGCGGGAGGGCCCTCATACAATGAGCAGTTCTTC.

The V gene is TRBV6-4, the J gene TRBJ2-7; the match to TRBD2 covers 10 bases. Trimming cost V 5 bases and J 7 bases; bases outside gene matches: 5. The CDR3 loop spans 13 amino acids. Per germline, CDR1 MRHNA and CDR2 SNTAGT. The CDR3 protein is CASSTLAGAEQYF. The CDR3 nucleotides are TGTGCCAGCAGTACGCTAGCGGGAGCGGAGCAGTACTTC.

This clone was recorded only once. CDR3 in amino acids: CAWSVPVSSYNEQFF. DNA for the CDR3: TGTGCCTGGAGTGTCCCCGTCAGCTCCTACAATGAGCAGTTCTTC. The chain recombines TRBV30 with TRBJ2-1; D is uncertain. The germline V gene encodes CDR1 GTSNPN and CDR2 SVGIG (reference sequence). The CDR3 runs to 15 residues. Trimming shortened V by 0 bases and J by 0 bases, and 9 bases separated the two germline ends.

CDR3 protein: CASSEALGFGYTF. CDR3 nucleotides: TGTGCCAGCAGTGAAGCGCTCGGTTTTGGCTACACCTTC. The chain is built from TRBV6-1 and TRBJ1-2, with D hard to call. CDR1 is MNHNS, CDR2 SASEGT, per germline. V lost 0 bases, J lost 7 bases, and 9 bases lay in between. CDR3 length: 13 amino acids.

The CDR3 spells CASRGPGTGNQPQHF. CDR3 sequence (DNA): TGTGCCAGCAGGGGTCCCGGGACAGGGAATCAGCCCCAGCATTTT. V usage is TRBV2 and J usage is TRBJ1-5, with 9 bases fitting TRBD1. J gave up 4 bases and V 6 bases, and 7 bases lay outside the gene matches. Germline V lookup: CDR1 SNHLY, CDR2 FYNNEI. The CDR3 loop spans 15 amino acids.

The chain couples TRBV30 to TRBJ1-1; tentative D call: TRBD1 (5 bases). In germline, CDR1 is GTSNPN, CDR2 SVGIG (reference sequence). This CDR3 spans 11 amino acids. The V gene lost 8 bases and the J gene lost 1 base, with 8 bases spanning the gap. Here the CDR3 DNA reads TGTGCCATGACAGCGAACACTGAAGCTTTCTTT. Encoded protein: CAMTANTEAFF.

V usage is TRBV12-5 and J usage is TRBJ2-3; D is unclear. Trimming stripped 5 bases from V and 5 bases from J, with 14 bases between. Germline CDR1 LGHNT, CDR2 FRNRAP. The CDR3 spans 14 residues. The CDR3 DNA is TGTGCTAGTGGTCTCCCCTGGACGGTAGATACGCAGTATTTT. This gives the protein CASGLPWTVDTQYF.

About this clone: This CDR3 is also generated by other DNA sequences in the sample. The chain combines TRBV5-1 with TRBJ2-7; D not resolved. Germline loops: CDR1 SGHRS, CDR2 YFSETQ. CDR3 length: 11 amino acids. The V gene lost 3 bases and the J gene lost 2 bases, with 3 bases spanning the gap. CDR3 loop: CASSSAYEQYF. The DNA for the CDR3 is TGCGCCAGCAGCTCCGCCTACGAGCAGTACTTC. The whole variable domain, filled in from reference TRBV5-1 and TRBJ2-7, reads KAGVTQTPRYLIKTRGQQVTLSCSPISGHRSVSWYQQTPGQGLQFLFEYFSETQRNKGNFPGRFSGRQFSNSRSEMNVSTLELGDSALYLCASSSAYEQYFGPGTRLTVT.

The chain joins TRBV6-5 to TRBJ2-2; 8 bases fit TRBD1. Per germline, CDR1 MNHEY and CDR2 SVGAGI. J gave up 3 bases and V 5 bases, and 2 bases lay outside the gene matches. CDR3 length: 14 amino acids. In DNA, the CDR3 is TGTGCCAGCAGTCCACAGGGGGACACCGGGGAGCTGTTTTTT. Amino acid sequence: CASSPQGDTGELFF.

J is TRBJ1-5 and V is TRBV7-3; D gene ambiguous. The ends were cut back, 5 bases at V and 5 bases at J, with 13 bases in the middle. Germline V gene lookup returns CDR1 SGHTA and CDR2 FQGTGA. The CDR3 spans 14 residues. The CDR3 loop is CASSLDPGDQPQHF. CDR3 bases: TGTGCCAGCAGCCTAGATCCCGGGGATCAGCCCCAGCATTTT.